Listed here are 31 T cell receptor beta chains from one sample, sequenced in a study of T cells in Graves' hyperthyroidism and ophthalmopathy. From RNA transcripts, TCR beta CDR3 regions were amplified. RT-PCR in the first round (using the HTBI primer set) targeted the TCR CDR3. Via MiXCR, TCRdb re-called the multiplex PCR reads, giving one row per CDR3 protein. The sample has 350,000 or so distinct CDR3 sequences, about a sixth seen once. The sample consisted of blood. These receptors all come from a woman between 25 and 40 years old with Graves' hyperthyroidism that later progressed to Graves' ophthalmopathy.

The chain uses TRBV6-2 or TRBV6-3 and TRBJ2-7, with D tentatively TRBD2 (6 bases). Germline CDR1 MNHEY, CDR2 SVGEGT. The length of the CDR3 is 14 residues. The V end lost 2 bases, the J end lost 1 base, and 9 bases lay between the germline ends. This chain's CDR3 is CASSYRGLSYEQYF. As DNA, the CDR3 is TGTGCCAGCAGTTACCGGGGACTGTCCTACGAGCAGTACTTC.

This clonotype showed up many times. This rearrangement joins TRBV12-3 or TRBV12-4 to TRBJ2-7, with TRBD1 matching 7 bases. This CDR3 contains 15 residues. The junction had 7 bases not matched to a gene; V was cut back by 1 base and J by 4 bases. CDR3 coding DNA: TGTGCCAGCAGTTTAGGTCCGACAGGGCTTTACGAGCAGTACTTC. It specifies CASSLGPTGLYEQYF.

Many counts were recorded for this clonotype. J is TRBJ1-6 and V is TRBV18; no clear D gene. V was cut by 4 bases and J by 2 bases, with 6 bases left in between. The CDR3 runs 14 residues. The V gene's germline CDR1 is KGHSH and CDR2 LQKENI. The CDR3 protein is CASSRDTYNSPLHF. The DNA for the CDR3 is TGTGCCAGCTCACGAGACACCTATAATTCACCCCTCCACTTT.

The chain links TRBV5-1 to TRBJ1-1; tentative D call: TRBD1 (6 bases). The germline gives CDR1 SGHRS, CDR2 YFSETQ. The CDR3 length is 14 residues. The V gene lost 4 bases and the J gene lost 7 bases, with 17 bases spanning the gap. CDR3 sequence: CASSPQLGGGEAFF. The CDR3 DNA follows: TGCGCCAGCAGCCCCCAATTGGGGGGCGGTGAAGCTTTCTTT. The variable domain in full, completed from reference TRBV5-1 and TRBJ1-1, reads KAGVTQTPRYLIKTRGQQVTLSCSPISGHRSVSWYQQTPGQGLQFLFEYFSETQRNKGNFPGRFSGRQFSNSRSEMNVSTLELGDSALYLCASSPQLGGGEAFFGQGTRLTVV.

The V call is TRBV7-9, the J call TRBJ2-3; D ambiguous. Trimming stripped 5 bases from V and 2 bases from J, with 8 bases between. The CDR3 totals 13 residues. The germline CDR1 and CDR2 sequences are SEHNR and FQNEAQ (reference sequence). The CDR3 DNA is TGTGCCAGCAGCCGAGCTGTCACAGATACGCAGTATTTT. Protein product: CASSRAVTDTQYF.

This clonotype was seen at least ten times. The V and J genes are TRBV27 and TRBJ1-2; 7 nucleotides line up with TRBD1. CDR3 length: 17 amino acids. CDR1 is MNHEY and CDR2 is SMNVEV in the germline V gene (reference sequence). After removal of 6 bases from V and 0 bases from J, the junction contained 13 bases not matched to a gene. The CDR3 DNA follows: TGTGCCAGCAGAACATTCATGCGGGACAGCGCTAACTATGGCTACACCTTC. The encoded protein is CASRTFMRDSANYGYTF.

In this sample, this clonotype turned up many times. V is TRBV19 and J is TRBJ1-1; no definite D call. CDR1 LNHDA and CDR2 SQIVND come from the germline V gene (reference sequence). Trimming took 7 bases from V and 0 from J, leaving 21 bases between them. This CDR3 comprises 17 residues. The DNA of the CDR3 is TGTGCCAGTAACCGGGAGGGTCTAATAAGGTTGAACACTGAAGCTTTCTTT. It codes for CASNREGLIRLNTEAFF.

V is TRBV6-9 and J is TRBJ2-5, with 12 bases lining up with TRBD2. With 0 bases clipped from V and 5 bases from J, the junction kept 10 bases outside the gene matches. Germline V gives CDR1 MNHGY, CDR2 SVAAGI. The CDR3 is made up of 18 amino acids. The CDR3 sequence is CASSYSSGTSGFPETQYF. The CDR3 DNA reads TGTGCCAGCAGTTATTCATCCGGGACTAGCGGGTTCCCGGAGACCCAGTACTTC.

This clonotype was picked up many times. The V gene is TRBV27, the J gene TRBJ2-7; 8 bases map to TRBD2. J lost 0 bases, V lost 8 bases, and 6 bases had no gene match. Germline assignment: CDR1 MNHEY and CDR2 SMNVEV (reference sequence). The CDR3 covers 14 residues. The CDR3 DNA follows: TGTGCCAGCCAGCGGGGGCCGAGCTCCTACGAGCAGTACTTC. Its protein product is CASQRGPSSYEQYF.

This clonotype was seen more than once but under ten times. J is TRBJ1-2 and V is TRBV20-1; D gene ambiguous. Deletions cut 3 bases from V and 4 bases from J, with 3 bases between. Germline V gene sequence: CDR1 DFQATT, CDR2 SNEGSKA (reference sequence). This CDR3 contains 10 residues. The CDR3 DNA follows: TGCAGTGCTAGCGGCTATGGCTACACCTTC. This translates into CSASGYGYTF.

The sample holds many counts of this clonotype. The CDR3 DNA sequence: TGCAGTGCTAGAGCCCCAGGGAAAGAGACCCAGTACTTC. This encodes CSARAPGKETQYF. This sequence joins TRBV20-1 and TRBJ2-5, with D possibly TRBD1 on 5 matching bases. Trimming removed 1 base from V and 3 bases from J, with 9 bases in between. CDR1 is DFQATT and CDR2 is SNEGSKA in the germline V gene (reference sequence). This CDR3 region has 13 residues.

This clonotype was seen repeatedly, ten times or more. This chain joins TRBV2 and TRBJ1-4; D is ambiguous. Germline lookup yields CDR1 SNHLY and CDR2 FYNNEI. V gave up 1 base and J gave up 4 bases, with 7 bases separating them. This CDR3 spans 14 amino acids. CDR3 DNA: TGTGCCAGCAGTGAAGGTGCGAATAATGAAAAACTGTTTTTT. Translating it yields CASSEGANNEKLFF.

This clonotype was counted a few times. The gene calls are TRBV5-1 and TRBJ2-1; the match to TRBD2 covers 7 bases. V shed 9 bases, J shed 7 bases, and the junction held 19 bases outside the gene matches. This CDR3 is built from 16 residues. From germline, CDR1 is SGHRS and CDR2 YFSETQ. CDR3 sequence reads: CATSPWPAGARNEQFF. The CDR3 coding sequence is TGCGCCACCTCTCCTTGGCCTGCGGGAGCTCGGAATGAGCAGTTCTTC. The full variable domain, with the rest looked up from reference TRBV5-1 and TRBJ2-1, is KAGVTQTPRYLIKTRGQQVTLSCSPISGHRSVSWYQQTPGQGLQFLFEYFSETQRNKGNFPGRFSGRQFSNSRSEMNVSTLELGDSALYLCATSPWPAGARNEQFFGPGTRLTVL.

This clonotype appeared many times. This chain joins TRBV27 and TRBJ2-2; no reliable D call. Germline values: CDR1 MNHEY, CDR2 SMNVEV (reference sequence). The CDR3 covers 13 residues. V was pared by 0 bases and J by 6 bases, with 5 bases between. CDR3 in amino acids: CASSLSTAGELFF. The DNA of the CDR3 is TGTGCCAGCAGTTTATCGACCGCCGGGGAGCTGTTTTTT.

In its sample, this clonotype was seen many times. The rearrangement joins TRBV5-1 to TRBJ2-3; 9 bases agree with TRBD1. Trimming at V came to 1 base and at J to 4 bases, leaving 4 bases not matched to a gene. Germline V gene sequence: CDR1 SGHRS, CDR2 YFSETQ. CDR3 size: 15 residues. The CDR3 bases are TGCGCCAGCAGCTTGAGGGGACAGGGCTCAGATACGCAGTATTTT. It specifies CASSLRGQGSDTQYF.

The gene calls are TRBV11-2 and TRBJ1-4; D ambiguous. The V gene's germline CDR1 is SGHAT and CDR2 FQNNGV. V was cut by 3 bases and J by 5 bases, with 7 bases left in between. The CDR3 runs 13 residues. CDR3 sequence: CASSLFGNEKLFF. The DNA for the CDR3 is TGTGCCAGCAGCTTGTTTGGCAATGAAAAACTGTTTTTT.

This clonotype has only a few counts. The rearrangement links TRBV4-1 to TRBJ1-3; 9 bases are shared with TRBD1. V trimming: 6 bases; J trimming: 3 bases; junction bases outside the gene matches: 0. Germline V gives CDR1 MGHRA, CDR2 YSYEKL. The CDR3 is 13 amino acids. CDR3 sequence (DNA): TGCGCCAGCAGGGACAGGGGTGGAAACACCATATATTTT. It yields the protein CASRDRGGNTIYF.

This clonotype was seen ten or more times. The rearrangement uses TRBV28 and TRBJ1-5; TRBD1 matches at 9 bases. J was trimmed by 6 bases and V by 5 bases; bases with no gene match: 8. Looked up from germline, CDR1 is MDHEN and CDR2 is SYDVKM. CDR3 size: 15 residues. CDR3 coding DNA: TGTGCCAGCAGTCGGGCGGGACAGGGTTTTCAGCCCCAGCATTTT. It is translated as CASSRAGQGFQPQHF.

This clonotype was counted at least ten times. The rearrangement uses TRBV24-1 and TRBJ2-1, with TRBD2 matching 9 bases. V lost 7 bases to trimming and J lost 0 bases; unmatched junction nucleotides: 6. CDR1 is KGHDR, CDR2 SFDVKD, per germline. The CDR3 totals 16 residues. The CDR3 loop reads CATRGAGGSSYNEQFF. Written as DNA, the CDR3 is TGTGCCACCAGGGGAGCGGGGGGAAGCTCCTACAATGAGCAGTTCTTC.

J is TRBJ2-3 and V is TRBV11-3; the D is unclear. The V gene's germline CDR1 is SGHNT and CDR2 YENEEA. This CDR3 region has 14 residues. Trimming cost V 0 bases and J 5 bases, with 9 bases left between them. The CDR3 bases are TGTGCCAGCAGCTTAGATCCCGGTCAAGATACGCAGTATTTT. Translation: CASSLDPGQDTQYF.

This clonotype was picked up a small number of times. This chain joins TRBV9 and TRBJ2-5, with D tentatively TRBD1 or TRBD2 (7 bases each). CDR3 length: 14 amino acids. The ends were cut back, 2 bases at V and 5 bases at J, with 13 bases in the middle. Germline lookup yields CDR1 SGDLS and CDR2 YYNGEE. CDR3 loop: CASSVGGGTETQYF. CDR3 DNA sequence: TGTGCCAGCAGCGTGGGAGGGGGCACGGAGACCCAGTACTTC. The variable domain in full, completed from reference TRBV9 and TRBJ2-5, reads DSGVTQTPKHLITATGQRVTLRCSPRSGDLSVYWYQQSLDQGLQFLIQYYNGEERAKGNILERFSAQQFPDLHSELNLSSLELGDSALYFCASSVGGGTETQYFGPGTRLLVL.

The CDR3 nucleotides read TGTGCCAGCGGGCAGATCAATCAGCCCCAGCATTTT. Amino acids: CASGQINQPQHF. The genes are TRBV27 and TRBJ1-5; D is unclear. The CDR3 has 12 residues. The V end was cut by 8 bases, the J end by 3 bases, with 8 bases between. Germline CDR1 reads MNHEY; CDR2 reads SMNVEV (reference sequence).

In this sample, this clonotype turned up many times. The CDR3 sequence is CAISDPAENTEAFF. In DNA form, the CDR3 reads TGTGCCATCAGTGACCCCGCAGAAAACACTGAAGCTTTCTTT. This chain uses TRBV10-3 with TRBJ1-1; no firm D call. V was cut by 3 bases and J by 2 bases, with 10 bases left in between. There are 14 residues in the CDR3. From germline, CDR1 is ENHRY and CDR2 SYGVKD.

Comment on this clonotype: Without the conserved terminal phenylalanine or tryptophan, this CDR3 likely stems from a read error. This chain links TRBV27 with TRBJ2-7; 7 nucleotides line up with TRBD2. V was pared by 10 bases and J by 3 bases, with 6 bases of the junction left unmatched. CDR1 is MNHEY, CDR2 SMNVEV, per germline (reference sequence). The CDR3 has 12 residues. The DNA for the CDR3 is TGTGCCACTGTGGGCGGGGGCTACGAGCAGTACCTC. Its protein product is CATVGGGYEQYL.

The table lists this clonotype with many counts. The rearrangement joins TRBV29-1 to TRBJ2-5; 11 bases are a match to TRBD1. After removal of 7 bases from V and 5 bases from J, the junction contained 6 bases not matched to a gene. The CDR3 has 13 residues. Per the germline V gene, CDR1 is SQVTM and CDR2 is ANQGSEA. CDR3 residues: CSAGQGAGETQYF. CDR3 bases: TGCAGCGCTGGACAGGGGGCTGGCGAGACCCAGTACTTC.

About this clonotype itself: Since a much larger clone is just one base distant, this may be a read error. The genes are TRBV18 and TRBJ2-7, with 9 positions matching TRBD2. CDR3 length: 14 amino acids. Germline V CDR1 and CDR2: KGHSH, LQKENI. CDR3 protein: CGSRAGLAANEQYF. In DNA form, the CDR3 reads TGTGGCAGCCGGGCGGGACTAGCCGCTAACGAGCAGTACTTC.

In this sample, this clonotype turned up many times. This chain joins TRBV7-8 and TRBJ2-7; 7 positions agree with TRBD1. The CDR3 spans 14 residues. V was pared by 5 bases and J by 4 bases, with 8 bases of the junction left unmatched. Per germline, CDR1 SGHVS and CDR2 FQNEAQ. CDR3 sequence: CASSLGQLGYEQYF. CDR3 sequence (DNA): TGTGCCAGCAGCCTGGGACAGCTTGGGTACGAGCAGTACTTC.

About this clonotype: A much larger clone sits a single nucleotide away, making a read error possible. The chain employs TRBV7-2 and TRBJ1-6; 8 bases are shared with TRBD1. The CDR3 has 15 residues. V lost 2 bases to trimming and J lost 10 bases; unmatched junction nucleotides: 7. The germline gives CDR1 SGHTA, CDR2 FQGNSA. CDR3 amino acids: CASSLTDRAVSPLHF. The CDR3, as DNA: TGTGCCAGCAGCTTAACGGACAGGGCGGTATCACCCCTCCACTTT.

This clonotype was observed many times. The chain joins TRBV7-2 to TRBJ2-7; 7 bases map to TRBD2. From germline, CDR1 is SGHTA and CDR2 FQGNSA. V was pared by 5 bases and J by 2 bases, with 9 bases of the junction left unmatched. This CDR3 region has 15 residues. The CDR3 DNA reads TGTGCCAGCAGCCTAGACCGGGGGGTTACCTACGAGCAGTACTTC. Its protein is CASSLDRGVTYEQYF. The variable domain in full, with the rest retrieved from reference TRBV7-2 and TRBJ2-7, is GAGVSQSPSNKVTEKGKDVELRCDPISGHTALYWYRQSLGQGLEFLIYFQGNSAPDKSGLPSDRFSAERTGGSVSTLTIQRTQQEDSAVYLCASSLDRGVTYEQYFGPGTRLTVT.

Many counts were recorded for this clonotype. The gene calls are TRBV3-1 and TRBJ1-2; no reliable D call. Trimming took 2 bases from V and 8 from J, leaving 9 bases between them. Germline V gene data show CDR1 as LGHDT and CDR2 as YNNKEL (reference sequence). This CDR3 comprises 12 residues. The CDR3 DNA reads TGTGCCAGCAGCCAAATAGACCGCGGCTACACCTTC. Protein sequence: CASSQIDRGYTF.

This clonotype was detected ten times or more. The chain has TRBV15 and TRBJ2-5, with D uncertain. CDR3 length: 17 residues. V lost 0 bases and J 2 bases, leaving 16 bases between the germline ends. Germline values: CDR1 LNHNV, CDR2 YYDKDF (reference sequence). The CDR3 DNA sequence: TGTGCCACCAGCAGAGATCGCACCGGACGGCATCAAGAGACCCAGTACTTC. Encoded protein: CATSRDRTGRHQETQYF.